Shown below are 26 T cell receptor beta chains from a single sample sequenced in a study of CD8 T cells in ankylosing spondylitis. Study-level results: Seemingly distinctive of ankylosing spondylitis blood was a TCR beta motif formed by eight highly homologous variants.

Their target antigens are unknown. MiXCR, run by TCRdb on the 5' RACE reads, gives a single entry per CDR3 protein. This sample carries 650,000 to 800,000 distinct CDR3 sequences, 19% of them seen once, and the ten largest clones take approximately 18%. Material for sequencing was blood, either unsorted or a sorted T cell fraction (not recorded which). These receptors were collected from a male donor with ankylosing spondylitis.

The V call is TRBV2, the J call TRBJ2-7; no clear D gene. This CDR3 spans 12 amino acids. The germline V and J ends were trimmed by 5 bases and 7 bases, with 12 bases remaining between them. Germline V gene sequence: CDR1 SNHLY, CDR2 FYNNEI. The DNA for the CDR3 is TGTGCCAGCAGTCTCTTCCAGAGGGAGCAGTACTTC. Amino acid sequence: CASSLFQREQYF. Based on the CDR3 plus reference TRBV2 and TRBJ2-7, the full variable domain is EPEVTQTPSHQVTQMGQEVILRCVPISNHLYFYWYRQILGQKVEFLVSFYNNEISEKSEIFDDQFSVERPDGSNFTLKIRSTKLEDSAMYFCASSLFQREQYFGPGTRLTVT.

V and J are TRBV4-2 and TRBJ2-1; 7 positions match TRBD1. The CDR3 consists of 16 residues. Germline CDR1 is LGHNA and CDR2 is YNFKEQ. Unmatched junction bases numbered 8, after V lost 0 bases and J lost 6 bases. CDR3 bases: TGTGCCAGCAGCCAAGATCTTCAGAACAGGGGCAATGAGCAGTTCTTC. Protein product: CASSQDLQNRGNEQFF.

The chain couples TRBV3-1 to TRBJ1-6; tentatively, D is TRBD1 (5 bases). The CDR3 consists of 16 residues. Germline lookup yields CDR1 LGHDT and CDR2 YNNKEL (reference sequence). Trimming took 1 base from V and 10 from J, leaving 17 bases between them. In nucleotides, the CDR3 is TGTGCCAGCAGCCAAGGGATCGGCAGGGTTGGCTCACCCCTCCACTTT. Protein product: CASSQGIGRVGSPLHF. Full variable domain (missing parts from reference TRBV3-1 and TRBJ1-6): DTAVSQTPKYLVTQMGNDKSIKCEQNLGHDTMYWYKQDSKKFLKIMFSYNNKELIINETVPNRFSPKSPDKAHLNLHINSLELGDSAVYFCASSQGIGRVGSPLHFGNGTRLTVT.

Only a few counts were recorded for this clonotype. This chain joins TRBV29-1 and TRBJ2-3; D gene unclear. V lost 6 bases, J lost 3 bases, and 19 bases lay in between. The CDR3 is 15 residues long. The germline V gene encodes CDR1 SQVTM and CDR2 ANQGSEA. CDR3 sequence reads: CSVLGARTGTDTQYF. The CDR3, as DNA: TGCAGCGTCCTGGGTGCCCGTACGGGTACAGATACGCAGTATTTT.

The V call is TRBV12-5, the J call TRBJ2-1; TRBD2 aligns across 7 bases. The ends lost 5 bases at V and 0 bases at J; junction bases unmatched: 10. This CDR3 has 17 residues. Looked up from germline, CDR1 is LGHNT and CDR2 is FRNRAP. The CDR3 nucleotides read TGTGCTAGTGGTACAACTAGCGACCCGAGCTCCTACAATGAGCAGTTCTTC. This translates into CASGTTSDPSSYNEQFF.

This clonotype was seen only a few times. This rearrangement joins TRBV2 to TRBJ2-3, with D perhaps given as TRBD1 or TRBD2 (5 bases each). The CDR3 loop spans 16 amino acids. The germline gives CDR1 SNHLY, CDR2 FYNNEI. V lost 3 bases, J lost 4 bases, and 17 bases lay in between. This CDR3 reads CASSDPRGTRADTQYF. CDR3 DNA sequence: TGTGCCAGCAGTGATCCGAGAGGGACCCGCGCAGATACGCAGTATTTT.

This clonotype was counted a few times. The chain recombines TRBV20-1 with TRBJ2-5, with 7 bases identical to TRBD1. Germline lookup yields CDR1 DFQATT and CDR2 SNEGSKA (reference sequence). This CDR3 spans 14 amino acids. J gave up 2 bases and V 3 bases, and 6 bases lay outside the gene matches. CDR3 amino acids: CSAREWDRQETQYF. CDR3 in DNA: TGCAGTGCTAGGGAGTGGGACAGACAAGAGACCCAGTACTTC.

This clonotype appeared a few times. V usage is TRBV4-1 and J usage is TRBJ1-4; D possibly corresponds to TRBD1 (5 bases). Trimming cost V 8 bases and J 7 bases, with 20 bases left between them. The CDR3 spans 15 residues. Germline values: CDR1 MGHRA, CDR2 YSYEKL. The CDR3 DNA reads as TGCGCCAGCCGCCGAGGTTGGGGGGAATCTGAAAAACTGTTTTTT. The encoded protein is CASRRGWGESEKLFF.

Ten or more counts support this clonotype. The J gene is TRBJ2-2, the V gene TRBV12-3 or TRBV12-4; D call uncertain. The CDR3 spans 12 residues. V dropped 5 bases and J dropped 9 bases, with 10 bases sitting between them. This chain's CDR3 is CASSLEVRELFF. CDR3 DNA sequence: TGTGCCAGCAGTCTCGAGGTCAGGGAGCTGTTTTTT.

The rearrangement joins TRBV5-1 to TRBJ1-1, with D perhaps matching TRBD1 (6 bases). This CDR3 is built from 13 residues. Germline assignment: CDR1 SGHRS and CDR2 YFSETQ. Between the trimmed V and J ends, which lost 4 bases and 9 bases, there was a span of 16 bases. In DNA, the CDR3 is TGCGCCAGCAGCAAAGGGACAATGAATAAAGCTTTCTTT. This sequence encodes CASSKGTMNKAFF.

The chain has TRBV7-8 and TRBJ2-2; either TRBD1 or TRBD2 may fit D (5 bases each). The V end lost 7 bases, the J end lost 5 bases, and 23 bases lay between the germline ends. In germline, CDR1 is SGHVS, CDR2 FQNEAQ. The CDR3 contains 17 residues. CDR3 nucleotide sequence: TGTGCCAGCACCCCCCGACCGGGGACGAGGACGACCGGGGAGCTGTTTTTT. This encodes CASTPRPGTRTTGELFF.

The CDR3: CSASGLAGVSYEQYF. DNA for the CDR3: TGCAGTGCCTCCGGACTAGCGGGAGTGTCCTACGAGCAGTACTTC. The chain recombines TRBV20-1 with TRBJ2-7; 13 bases line up with TRBD2. The CDR3 spans 15 residues. V shed 6 bases, J shed 1 base, and the junction held 6 bases outside the gene matches. The germline V gene encodes CDR1 DFQATT and CDR2 SNEGSKA (reference sequence).

The genes are TRBV7-9 and TRBJ2-1, with D hard to call. Germline CDR1 and CDR2: SEHNR and FQNEAQ (reference sequence). V shed 6 bases and J shed 9 bases, with 24 bases lying between them. The CDR3 is 16 amino acids. CDR3 sequence: CASSSEPVAFNAEQFF. CDR3 sequence (DNA): TGTGCCAGCAGTTCGGAGCCGGTAGCCTTCAATGCTGAGCAGTTCTTC.

This clonotype has only a few counts. The CDR3 region is CASRRLAGTETQYF. As DNA, the CDR3 is TGTGCCAGCAGACGACTAGCGGGTACAGAGACCCAGTACTTC. The chain recombines TRBV28 with TRBJ2-5, with 10 bases aligning to TRBD2. V lost 6 bases and J lost 4; bases outside the gene matches: 5. The germline gives CDR1 MDHEN, CDR2 SYDVKM. The CDR3 extends over 14 amino acids.

This clonotype was detected only once. The V gene is TRBV21-1, the J gene TRBJ1-5; TRBD1, the table's D call, was not compared with the DNA. TRBV21-1 is listed as a pseudogene. The CDR3 contains 16 residues. CDR3 protein: CASSNEQGDSNQPQHF. The CDR3 bases are TGTGCCAGCAGCAACGAGCAAGGGGATAGCAATCAGCCCCAGCATTTT.

The chain uses TRBV28 and TRBJ1-1, with unresolved D. The CDR3 extends over 14 amino acids. V was cut by 6 bases and J by 1 base, with 12 bases left in between. Germline V gene sequence: CDR1 MDHEN, CDR2 SYDVKM. CDR3 in DNA: TGTGCCAGCAGACTCTCTCCGGGGAACACTGAAGCTTTCTTT. Protein sequence: CASRLSPGNTEAFF. Complete variable domain (other parts from reference TRBV28 and TRBJ1-1): DVKVTQSSRYLVKRTGEKVFLECVQDMDHENMFWYRQDPGLGLRLIYFSYDVKMKEKGDIPEGYSVSREKKERFSLILESASTNQTSMYLCASRLSPGNTEAFFGQGTRLTVV.

The CDR3 spells CATSDLYTGQDTDTQYF. The CDR3 coding sequence is TGTGCCACCAGTGATTTGTATACCGGTCAGGACACAGATACGCAGTATTTT. The chain recombines TRBV24-1 with TRBJ2-3; D unresolved. The CDR3 covers 17 residues. V was clipped by 0 bases and J by 2 bases, with 14 bases between them. Germline V gene sequence: CDR1 KGHDR, CDR2 SFDVKD.

This clonotype was detected a few times. V gene TRBV20-1 combines with J gene TRBJ2-3; 12 nucleotides match TRBD2. The trim removed 4 bases at V and 7 bases at J, leaving 6 bases unmatched. The CDR3 consists of 14 residues. Per the germline V gene, CDR1 is DFQATT and CDR2 is SNEGSKA (reference sequence). CDR3 sequence reads: CSATLAGGGNTQYF. The CDR3 DNA reads TGCAGTGCTACCCTAGCGGGGGGGGGGAATACGCAGTATTTT.

This chain connects TRBV3-1 to TRBJ2-7; TRBD2 aligns across 9 bases. The CDR3 length is 17 residues. Germline V gene data show CDR1 as LGHDT and CDR2 as YNNKEL (reference sequence). The V gene end was trimmed by 3 bases and the J gene end by 4 bases; junction bases not matched to a gene: 13. The CDR3 bases are TGTGCCAGCAGCCAGAAGGGGGCCGGGACTAGCCGTTACGAGCAGTACTTC. This encodes CASSQKGAGTSRYEQYF.

The count of this clonotype is one. The rearrangement joins TRBV11-2 to TRBJ1-3; D is undetermined. CDR3 length equals 18 residues. Deletions cut 5 bases from V and 4 bases from J, with 24 bases between. Germline V gives CDR1 SGHAT, CDR2 FQNNGV. CDR3 DNA: TGTGCCAGCAGCGCACGATTTACTTCCGAGGGCTCAGGAAACACCATATATTTT. This gives the protein CASSARFTSEGSGNTIYF.

This clonotype was detected only a few times. The CDR3 sequence is CSATGTSGRALAKNIQYF. The CDR3, as DNA: TGCAGTGCTACCGGGACTAGCGGGAGGGCCTTAGCCAAAAACATTCAGTACTTC. V is TRBV20-1 and J is TRBJ2-4; TRBD2 matches at 16 bases. This CDR3 has 18 amino acids. CDR1 and CDR2 from the germline V gene are DFQATT and SNEGSKA (reference sequence). V lost 4 bases to trimming and J lost 0 bases; unmatched junction nucleotides: 6.

This clonotype has more than one count but fewer than ten. The J gene is TRBJ2-4, the V gene TRBV28; D is unresolved. V lost 6 bases and J lost 0, with 9 bases in between. The length of the CDR3 is 14 residues. Germline V lookup: CDR1 MDHEN, CDR2 SYDVKM. For the CDR3, the DNA is TGTGCCAGCAGCTACATGGAAGCCAAAAACATTCAGTACTTC. Encoded protein: CASSYMEAKNIQYF.

This chain joins TRBV24-1 and TRBJ1-1; no definite D call. CDR1 and CDR2 (germline): KGHDR, SFDVKD. Deletions cut 1 base from V and 1 base from J, with 15 bases between. There are 17 residues in the CDR3. The CDR3 DNA reads TGTGCCACCAGTGATTTATACGGTCTCCTATCGAACACTGAAGCTTTCTTT. Translation gives CATSDLYGLLSNTEAFF.

The chain links TRBV18 to TRBJ1-4; D is uncertain. The length of the CDR3 is 15 residues. Germline V gives CDR1 KGHSH, CDR2 LQKENI. The V end lost 0 bases, the J end lost 2 bases, and 7 bases lay between the germline ends. CDR3 nucleotides: TGTGCCAGCTCACCACCCGGGCTCACTAATGAAAAACTGTTTTTT. Its protein is CASSPPGLTNEKLFF.

The rearrangement joins TRBV9 to TRBJ1-2, with no clear D. V shed 3 bases and J shed 4 bases, with 10 bases lying between them. This CDR3 has 13 residues. Germline V gene lookup returns CDR1 SGDLS and CDR2 YYNGEE. The CDR3 DNA reads as TGTGCCAGCAGCGCCGGAGTGGGCTATGGCTACACCTTC. Protein product: CASSAGVGYGYTF.

The chain couples TRBV5-1 to TRBJ2-3; 11 bases fit TRBD2. This CDR3 region has 17 residues. The V segment lost 4 bases and the J segment 2 bases; nucleotides outside the gene matches: 9. CDR1 is SGHRS, CDR2 YFSETQ, per germline. CDR3 region: CASSPGTSGRYTDTQYF. The CDR3, as DNA: TGCGCCAGCAGCCCCGGGACTAGCGGAAGATACACAGATACGCAGTATTTT. The full variable domain, completed using reference TRBV5-1 and TRBJ2-3, is KAGVTQTPRYLIKTRGQQVTLSCSPISGHRSVSWYQQTPGQGLQFLFEYFSETQRNKGNFPGRFSGRQFSNSRSEMNVSTLELGDSALYLCASSPGTSGRYTDTQYFGPGTRLTVL.